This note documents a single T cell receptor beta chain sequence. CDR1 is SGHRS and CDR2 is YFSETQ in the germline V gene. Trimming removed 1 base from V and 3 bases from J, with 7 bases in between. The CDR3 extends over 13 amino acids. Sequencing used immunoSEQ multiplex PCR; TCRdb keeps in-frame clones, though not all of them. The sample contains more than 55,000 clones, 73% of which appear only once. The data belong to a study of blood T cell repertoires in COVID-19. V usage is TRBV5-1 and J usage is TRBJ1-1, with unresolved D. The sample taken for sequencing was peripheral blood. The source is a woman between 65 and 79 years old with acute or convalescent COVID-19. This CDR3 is CASSLIGDTEAFF. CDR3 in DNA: TGCGCCAGCAGCTTGATCGGGGACACTGAAGCTTTCTTT. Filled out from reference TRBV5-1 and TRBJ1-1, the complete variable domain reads KAGVTQTPRYLIKTRGQQVTLSCSPISGHRSVSWYQQTPGQGLQFLFEYFSETQRNKGNFPGRFSGRQFSNSRSEMNVSTLELGDSALYLCASSLIGDTEAFFGQGTRLTVV.